Reported below is one T cell receptor (beta chain). Its antigen is currently not known. One base away there is no much larger clone; base qualities are not given. The sample originates from a study of T-cell memory formation after mild COVID-19 (dated by TCRdb to about 2021). In the study overall: Most TCR sequence clusters were specific to one of the two donors. T-cell clones expanding and contracting after mild COVID-19 in a couple of donors were tracked by longitudinal TCRalpha and TCRbeta repertoire sequencing. Two young, previously healthy adult volunteers made up the cohort, one male and one female.

Overall results and qualifications from the work: From day 15 to 85, contracting clones showed balanced CD4/CD8 phenotypes, whereas a second wave of clones that expanded from day 15 to 37 leaned towards CD4+. SARS-CoV-2 specificity was not confirmed for the second-wave clones peaking on day 37. Only a couple of mild cases were covered in the study, and larger cohorts including severe cases with pre-infection samples were considered necessary. Some responding clones were detected in pre-infection memory, suggesting pre-existing cross-reactive memory T cells joined the SARS-CoV-2 response. Contracting CD4+ clones turned up mainly in the CM and EM memory subsets, whereas EMRA was where CD8+ clones were enriched.

The germline V gene encodes CDR1 SEHNR and CDR2 FQNEAQ (reference sequence). The CDR3 sequence holds 14 residues, the cysteine and phenylalanine included. CDR3 DNA only is kept here, 42 bases in frame from base 1. V gives up 5 bases and J gives up 2 bases, and the segment between their germline ends measures 10 bases. Ficoll-Paque density gradient centrifugation was used to isolate PBMCs. Sequencing instrument: Illumina NovaSeq 6000. TCRalpha and TCRbeta cDNA libraries were constructed by 5'RACE with constant-segment primers, with sample barcodes and unique molecular identifiers being introduced. RNA was extracted from every sample with Trizol reagent. Amplification of the libraries took two PCR steps, and the second step added a second sample barcode plus Illumina TruSeq adapters. Sequencing of libraries was performed on an Illumina NovaSeq with 2 x 150 bp paired-end reads. Regarding the original processing steps: With migec v1.2.7, reads were demultiplexed and then collapsed into UMI-guided consensus sequences. With mixcr v2.1.11, UMI consensuses were aligned to TRA and TRB V and J templates and assembled into clonotypes. Expanded or contracted clonotypes were those called significant by both edgeR and NoisET, with noise models trained on biological replicates. For edgeR calls, the thresholds were a false discovery rate-adjusted p below 0.01 and a log2 fold-change of 1. PCA with hierarchical clustering of max-normalized trajectories of the 1000 most abundant clonotypes was used as exploratory dynamics analysis. Each responding clone was given a CD4 or CD8 phenotype based on the CD4+ and CD8+ repertoires, which had been sequenced separately. TCRdb reprocessed the public reads (quality trimming at Q25 with fastp, clone calling with MiXCR) and kept in-frame beta chains. A single entry per CDR3 protein holds the most common genes and DNA from its merged rows. For this entry, the V and J calls and clone size follow TCRdb and not the study's own pipeline. Counted in this sample were 280,000 or so distinct CDR3 sequences; around 17% of them appeared once. 23% of the sample comes from the top ten.

In this chain, TRBV7-9 is recombined with TRBJ2-1; too little of a D gene remains to name it. The receptor was derived from a man aged 18 to 30 who had mild COVID-19 (a few samples of this study predate the infection). The sample titles of this study are shuffled in the database, so cell type and time point are left out; the donor was told from shared clones. Sample: PBMCs or a T cell subset sorted from them (not recorded which). The DNA sequence is as follows: TGTGCCAGCAGCCCCAGGCTGGCCTACAATGAGCAGTTCTTC. The translation is CASSPRLAYNEQFF.